The 20 T cell receptor beta chains given below trace back to one sample, sequenced in a study of graft-versus-host responses after intestinal transplantation. The table came from immunoSEQ multiplex PCR; TCRdb's copy has only in-frame clones and leaves some out. The sample has about 85,000 clones; 91% are singletons. The antigens of these receptors remain unknown. The source material was unstimulated CD8+ T cells sorted from spleen or lymph node cells, sampled before transplant. These receptors were obtained from a human donor who was the organ donor for an intestinal transplant.

The chain carries TRBV14 and TRBJ2-7, with 8 bases fitting TRBD2. Trimming cost V 4 bases and J 5 bases; bases outside gene matches: 10. The germline gives CDR1 SGHDN, CDR2 FVKESK. The CDR3 has 15 amino acids. CDR3 nucleotide sequence: TGTGCCAGCAGCCCCGGGGGGGGCTTTGCCCACGAGCAGTACTTC. This sequence encodes CASSPGGGFAHEQYF.

This chain links TRBV5-6 with TRBJ2-7; D uncertain. V lost 4 bases and J 4 bases, leaving 15 bases between the germline ends. CDR1 and CDR2 from the germline V gene are SGHDT and YYEEEE. The CDR3 runs 14 residues. As DNA, the CDR3 is TGTGCCAGCAGCCGTAACCCGGCCTGGTACGAGCAGTACTTC. Encoded protein: CASSRNPAWYEQYF.

V gene TRBV6-5 combines with J gene TRBJ1-1, with TRBD1 matching 7 bases. The ends lost 6 bases at V and 7 bases at J; junction bases unmatched: 14. Germline V gene lookup returns CDR1 MNHEY and CDR2 SVGAGI. This CDR3 has 15 residues. The CDR3 loop reads CASSPLQGRVDEAFF. The DNA of the CDR3 is TGTGCCAGCAGCCCGTTACAGGGGAGAGTGGATGAAGCTTTCTTT.

This clone appeared once. V usage is TRBV5-5 and J usage is TRBJ2-2; D not certain. The CDR3 covers 15 residues. Between the trimmed V and J ends, which lost 0 bases and 6 bases, there was a span of 12 bases. Germline assignment: CDR1 SGHKS and CDR2 YYEKEE (reference sequence). CDR3 nucleotide sequence: TGTGCCAGCAGCTTGGAAGTGGGCCACGCCGGGGAGCTGTTTTTT. Translating gives CASSLEVGHAGELFF.

In this sample, this clone turned up a few times. The chain employs TRBV18 and TRBJ1-1; no definite D call. V lost 0 bases and J 2 bases, leaving 4 bases between the germline ends. This CDR3 contains 13 residues. Germline CDR1 reads KGHSH; CDR2 reads LQKENI. CDR3 loop: CASSPPFNTEAFF. DNA for the CDR3: TGTGCCAGCTCACCACCGTTCAACACTGAAGCTTTCTTT.

V gene TRBV7-3 combines with J gene TRBJ2-1; D remains ambiguous. This CDR3 has 13 residues. Per germline, CDR1 SGHTA and CDR2 FQGTGA. The V end was cut by 5 bases, the J end by 10 bases, with 15 bases between. CDR3 amino acids: CASSPTGGSEQFF. The CDR3 nucleotides read TGTGCCAGCAGCCCAACCGGCGGCTCCGAGCAGTTCTTC.

The chain couples TRBV7-9 to TRBJ2-1; D call uncertain. V was pared by 0 bases and J by 10 bases, with 10 bases between. The CDR3 runs 13 residues. Looked up from germline, CDR1 is SEHNR and CDR2 is FQNEAQ (reference sequence). The CDR3 reads CASSLAHRNEQFF. The CDR3 DNA follows: TGTGCCAGCAGCTTAGCGCACCGGAACGAGCAGTTCTTC.

The chain recombines TRBV9 with TRBJ1-5, with a tentative D call TRBD1 (5 bases). V was clipped by 4 bases and J by 0 bases, with 8 bases between them. Germline CDR1 SGDLS, CDR2 YYNGEE. The CDR3 is 14 residues long. The CDR3 DNA reads TGTGCCAGCAGCACAGGCATTAGCAATCAGCCCCAGCATTTT. Translating it yields CASSTGISNQPQHF.

The chain recombines TRBV2 with TRBJ1-2; 7 bases line up with TRBD1. The CDR3 runs to 14 residues. Per germline, CDR1 SNHLY and CDR2 FYNNEI. Germline trimming cut 8 bases from V and 3 bases from J; bases unmatched to any gene: 9. This CDR3 is CASRGLTGDYGYTF. In DNA form, the CDR3 reads TGTGCCAGCCGGGGCCTAACAGGGGACTATGGCTACACCTTC.

The V gene is TRBV2, the J gene TRBJ2-1; tentative D call: TRBD1 (7 bases). Trimming pared 5 bases from V and 7 bases from J, leaving 24 bases between. This CDR3 region has 17 residues. Germline CDR1 is SNHLY and CDR2 is FYNNEI. The CDR3 protein is CASSRSQAGGKWNEQFF. The CDR3 DNA follows: TGTGCCAGCAGTCGCTCTCAAGCAGGGGGGAAGTGGAATGAGCAGTTCTTC. Together with reference TRBV2 and TRBJ2-1, the CDR3 gives the full variable domain: EPEVTQTPSHQVTQMGQEVILRCVPISNHLYFYWYRQILGQKVEFLVSFYNNEISEKSEIFDDQFSVERPDGSNFTLKIRSTKLEDSAMYFCASSRSQAGGKWNEQFFGPGTRLTVL.

In this sample, this clone turned up once. The V gene is TRBV5-6, the J gene TRBJ2-7, with 9 bases identical to TRBD1. Germline V gene sequence: CDR1 SGHDT, CDR2 YYEEEE. The CDR3 is 16 residues long. V gave up 4 bases and J gave up 0 bases; unmatched junction bases: 8. Here the CDR3 DNA reads TGTGCCAGCAGCGCACTGGGGACAGGGTACTCCTACGAGCAGTACTTC. It yields the protein CASSALGTGYSYEQYF.

This sequence joins TRBV5-1 and TRBJ1-2; TRBD1 matches at 7 bases. The CDR3 covers 15 residues. Germline lookup yields CDR1 SGHRS and CDR2 YFSETQ. V lost 5 bases, J lost 0 bases, and 7 bases stayed unmatched. Written as DNA, the CDR3 is TGCGCCAGCAGGACCGGGACAGCCTCTAACTATGGCTACACCTTC. Residues: CASRTGTASNYGYTF.

The chain links TRBV5-6 to TRBJ1-4; no clear D gene. The germline gives CDR1 SGHDT, CDR2 YYEEEE. The V and J ends lost 0 bases and 1 base respectively, with 4 bases between them. The CDR3 consists of 14 residues. In DNA, the CDR3 is TGTGCCAGCAGCTTGGAGGGAACTAATGAAAAACTGTTTTTT. Amino acids: CASSLEGTNEKLFF.

This sequence joins TRBV10-3 and TRBJ2-5, with D uncertain. Deletions cut 1 base from V and 4 bases from J, with 7 bases between. Per germline, CDR1 ENHRY and CDR2 SYGVKD. This CDR3 spans 13 amino acids. CDR3: CAISEWIGETQYF. The CDR3 region has the DNA TGTGCCATCAGTGAGTGGATCGGAGAGACCCAGTACTTC.

The chain has TRBV4-1 and TRBJ2-1; D perhaps matches TRBD1 (6 bases). The CDR3 loop spans 15 amino acids. The germline V gene encodes CDR1 MGHRA and CDR2 YSYEKL. The germline V and J ends were trimmed by 3 bases and 6 bases, with 15 bases remaining between them. The CDR3, as DNA: TGCGCCAGCAGCCAGGCTCAGGGGAGTCTCAATGAGCAGTTCTTC. Translating gives CASSQAQGSLNEQFF.

CDR3 sequence: CASSFNGVYNEQFF. The CDR3 DNA sequence: TGTGCCAGCAGTTTTAACGGGGTCTACAATGAGCAGTTCTTC. The chain recombines TRBV27 with TRBJ2-1; D is possibly TRBD2 (5 bases). Per the germline V gene, CDR1 is MNHEY and CDR2 is SMNVEV (reference sequence). V lost 3 bases and J 3 bases, leaving 9 bases between the germline ends. The CDR3 has 14 residues.

Concerning this clone: The identical CDR3 is also encoded by other nucleotide sequences in the sample. The chain is built from TRBV5-1 and TRBJ2-2, with D possibly being TRBD2 (6 bases). This CDR3 has 16 residues. The V end lost 5 bases, the J end lost 1 base, and 15 bases lay between the germline ends. Per germline, CDR1 SGHRS and CDR2 YFSETQ. The CDR3 nucleotides read TGCGCCAGCAGTCCATTAGCGGAGGAGAACACCGGGGAGCTGTTTTTT. It codes for CASSPLAEENTGELFF. The variable domain in full, completed from reference TRBV5-1 and TRBJ2-2, reads KAGVTQTPRYLIKTRGQQVTLSCSPISGHRSVSWYQQTPGQGLQFLFEYFSETQRNKGNFPGRFSGRQFSNSRSEMNVSTLELGDSALYLCASSPLAEENTGELFFGEGSRLTVL.

V gene TRBV6-1 combines with J gene TRBJ1-2; D unclear. V gave up 4 bases and J gave up 6 bases, with 12 bases separating them. This CDR3 is 13 amino acids long. The germline gives CDR1 MNHNS, CDR2 SASEGT. CDR3 region: CASSVWVGDGYTF. CDR3 in DNA: TGTGCCAGCAGTGTTTGGGTGGGAGATGGCTACACCTTC.

V gene TRBV12-5 combines with J gene TRBJ1-5; no clear D. There are 11 residues in the CDR3. CDR1 is LGHNT and CDR2 is FRNRAP in the germline V gene. The V gene lost 3 bases and the J gene lost 4 bases, with 1 base spanning the gap. CDR3 sequence: CASGLNQPQHF. For the CDR3, the DNA is TGTGCTAGTGGTTTAAATCAGCCCCAGCATTTT.

V is TRBV13 and J is TRBJ2-1; D unclear. Germline V CDR1 and CDR2: PRHDT, FYEKMQ (reference sequence). Trimming left V 2 bases short and J 10 bases short, with 15 bases between. This CDR3 is built from 14 residues. The CDR3 DNA follows: TGTGCCAGCAGCTTATCCGGGCCGGGCGTGGAGCAGTTCTTC. Residues: CASSLSGPGVEQFF.